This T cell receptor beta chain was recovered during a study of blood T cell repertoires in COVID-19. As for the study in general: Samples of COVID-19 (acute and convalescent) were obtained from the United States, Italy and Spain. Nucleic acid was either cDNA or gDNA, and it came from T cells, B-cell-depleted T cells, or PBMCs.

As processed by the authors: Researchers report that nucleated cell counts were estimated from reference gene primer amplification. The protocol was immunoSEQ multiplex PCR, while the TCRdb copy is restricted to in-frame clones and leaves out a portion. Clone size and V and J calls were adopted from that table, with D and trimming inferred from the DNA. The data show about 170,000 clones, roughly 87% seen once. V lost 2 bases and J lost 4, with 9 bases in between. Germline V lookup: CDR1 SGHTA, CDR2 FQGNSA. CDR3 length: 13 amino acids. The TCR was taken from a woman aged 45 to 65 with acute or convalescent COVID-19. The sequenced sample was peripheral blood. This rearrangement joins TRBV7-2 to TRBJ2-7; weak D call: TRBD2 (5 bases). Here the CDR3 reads CASSLTRIYEQYF. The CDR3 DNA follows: TGTGCCAGCAGCTTAACTAGGATATACGAGCAGTACTTC. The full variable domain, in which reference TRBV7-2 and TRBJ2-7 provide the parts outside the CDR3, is GAGVSQSPSNKVTEKGKDVELRCDPISGHTALYWYRQSLGQGLEFLIYFQGNSAPDKSGLPSDRFSAERTGGSVSTLTIQRTQQEDSAVYLCASSLTRIYEQYFGPGTRLTVT.